Presented here are 2 T cell receptor beta chains from one specimen sequenced in a study of cytomegalovirus exposure and HLA in healthy donors. PCR was performed using 60 Vbeta and 13 Jbeta primers. Clones were sequenced by immunoSEQ multiplex PCR, and TCRdb holds only the in-frame ones, with some missing. This table holds over 100,000 clones, under 85% found once. Sequencing used PBMCs. The receptors come from a man aged 35-49 years in good health and CMV-seronegative.

This clone was found once. J is TRBJ1-4 and V is TRBV9; 8 nucleotides align to TRBD1. This CDR3 comprises 17 residues. The trim removed 3 bases at V and 4 bases at J, leaving 11 bases unmatched. Looked up from germline, CDR1 is SGDLS and CDR2 is YYNGEE. CDR3 DNA: TGTGCCAGCAGCGAGGGGTCAGGGGGCAGGGTTAATGAAAAACTGTTTTTT. It is translated as CASSEGSGGRVNEKLFF. Full variable domain (remainder filled in from reference TRBV9 and TRBJ1-4): DSGVTQTPKHLITATGQRVTLRCSPRSGDLSVYWYQQSLDQGLQFLIQYYNGEERAKGNILERFSAQQFPDLHSELNLSSLELGDSALYFCASSEGSGGRVNEKLFFGSGTQLSVL.

This chain uses TRBV2 with TRBJ1-1; D is unresolved. The CDR3 totals 15 residues. The germline gives CDR1 SNHLY, CDR2 FYNNEI. V lost 3 bases and J 0 bases, leaving 11 bases between the germline ends. The CDR3 sequence is CASSDLVGLNTEAFF. The CDR3 nucleotides read TGTGCCAGCAGTGACCTCGTGGGCCTGAACACTGAAGCTTTCTTT.